These 14 T cell receptor beta chains share one sample of origin, sequenced in a study of T cells in Graves' hyperthyroidism and ophthalmopathy (dated by TCRdb to between 2018 and 2021). The library was obtained by multiplex PCR. TCRdb records Illumina HiSeq 2000 as the sequencer. TCR beta CDR3 regions were amplified from RNA transcripts. A first-round RT-PCR of the TCR CDR3 used the HTBI primer set with the Qiagen OneStep RT-PCR kit. Clones were called with MiXCR by TCRdb after fastp trimmed the public reads at Q25, and only in-frame beta chains were retained. Identical CDR3 proteins give one entry, which carries the most common genes and DNA. The sample table holds 350,000 to 400,000 distinct CDR3 sequences, of which about 15% were seen once. The leading ten clones occupy approximately 11% of the sample. Specimen: blood. Source of these receptors: a woman aged 60 to 75 with Graves' hyperthyroidism.

A remark on this clonotype: A much bigger clone sits one base away, suggesting this may be a read error. This rearrangement joins TRBV2 to TRBJ1-1, with unresolved D. The CDR3 is made up of 10 amino acids. Trimming stripped 6 bases from V and 6 bases from J, with 5 bases between. CDR1 is SNHLY, CDR2 FYNNEI, per germline. The chain's CDR3 is CASRGSEAFF. The CDR3 DNA reads TGTGCCAGCAGGGGGTCTGAAGCTTTCTTT. The variable domain in full, with the rest retrieved from reference TRBV2 and TRBJ1-1, is EPEVTQTPSHQVTQMGQEVILRCVPISNHLYFYWYRQILGQKVEFLVSFYNNEISEKSEIFDDQFSVERPDGSNFTLKIRSTKLEDSAMYFCASRGSEAFFGQGTRLTVV.

This clonotype was picked up a small number of times. A much larger clone differs by one base, so this may be a read error. V and J are TRBV5-1 and TRBJ2-1; D could derive from TRBD1 or TRBD2 (6 bases each). The CDR3 length is 12 residues. CDR1 is SGHRS, CDR2 YFSETQ, per germline. CDR3 residues: CASRKGGNGQFF. CDR3 bases: TGCGCCAGCAGGAAGGGGGGCAATGGGCAGTTCTTC. Full variable domain (outside the CDR3, taken from reference TRBV5-1 and TRBJ2-1): KAGVTQTPRYLIKTRGQQVTLSCSPISGHRSVSWYQQTPGQGLQFLFEYFSETQRNKGNFPGRFSGRQFSNSRSEMNVSTLELGDSALYLCASRKGGNGQFFGPGTRLTVL.

The rearrangement uses TRBV5-1 and TRBJ2-3, with D uncertain. V lost 5 bases to trimming and J lost 0 bases, with 10 bases between them. Germline CDR1 is SGHRS and CDR2 is YFSETQ. This CDR3 is 14 amino acids long. CDR3 in DNA: TGCGCCAGCAGGGTCGGGCCTAGCACAGATACGCAGTATTTT. It encodes CASRVGPSTDTQYF.

This clonotype was detected only a few times. The genes are TRBV24-1 and TRBJ2-1, with 11 nucleotides matching TRBD1. The CDR3 has 15 amino acids. The germline gives CDR1 KGHDR, CDR2 SFDVKD. V lost 3 bases, J lost 6 bases, and 3 bases stayed unmatched. DNA for the CDR3: TGTGCCACCAGTGATGGGACAGGGGGAATCAATGAGCAGTTCTTC. Protein product: CATSDGTGGINEQFF.

This clonotype came up many times. The chain carries TRBV29-1 and TRBJ1-2; D is unclear. The CDR3 length is 13 residues. Germline CDR1 is SQVTM and CDR2 is ANQGSEA. V was cut by 0 bases and J by 2 bases, with 7 bases left in between. The CDR3 protein is CSVEEGANYGYTF. DNA for the CDR3: TGCAGCGTTGAAGAGGGAGCCAACTATGGCTACACCTTC. Supplemented by reference TRBV29-1 and TRBJ1-2, the full variable domain reads SAVISQKPSRDICQRGTSLTIQCQVDSQVTMMFWYRQQPGQSLTLIATANQGSEATYESGFVIDKFPISRPNLTFSTLTVSNMSPEDSSIYLCSVEEGANYGYTFGSGTRLTVV.

Ten or more counts support this clonotype. The V gene is TRBV9, the J gene TRBJ1-1; D remains unclear. Trimming left V 3 bases short and J 2 bases short, with 8 bases between. The CDR3 runs to 13 residues. CDR1 SGDLS and CDR2 YYNGEE come from the germline V gene. The CDR3, as DNA: TGTGCCAGCAGCGCCGGCCTTAACACTGAAGCTTTCTTT. Amino acids: CASSAGLNTEAFF.

Many counts were recorded for this clonotype. The gene calls are TRBV20-1 and TRBJ2-3; 9 nucleotides match TRBD2. The CDR3 extends over 16 amino acids. From germline, CDR1 is DFQATT and CDR2 SNEGSKA (reference sequence). Trimming cost V 5 bases and J 1 base; bases outside gene matches: 10. This chain's CDR3 is CSASPIAGARTDTQYF. The CDR3 DNA sequence: TGCAGTGCTTCACCCATAGCGGGAGCCCGCACAGATACGCAGTATTTT.

The chain has TRBV5-1 and TRBJ2-1; D tentatively reads TRBD1 or TRBD2 (5 bases each). CDR3 length: 16 amino acids. Trimming stripped 0 bases from V and 6 bases from J, with 16 bases between. Germline V gene data show CDR1 as SGHRS and CDR2 as YFSETQ. CDR3 nucleotides: TGCGCCAGCAGCTTGGGCGGGCTCAACCAGGGCAATGAGCAGTTCTTC. Translated: CASSLGGLNQGNEQFF.

This clonotype has a handful of counts. The genes are TRBV20-1 and TRBJ2-7; TRBD1 matches 7 bases. The CDR3 has 14 amino acids. The junction had 10 bases not matched to a gene; V was cut back by 6 bases and J by 2 bases. CDR1 is DFQATT, CDR2 SNEGSKA, per germline (reference sequence). This CDR3 is CSATTGNWTYEQYF. The CDR3 coding sequence is TGCAGTGCCACGACAGGGAATTGGACCTACGAGCAGTACTTC.

The chain links TRBV4-1 to TRBJ1-2; possible D gene TRBD1, 5 bases. This CDR3 is built from 14 residues. V was clipped by 0 bases and J by 8 bases, with 13 bases between them. The germline V gene has CDR1 MGHRA and CDR2 YSYEKL. CDR3 sequence reads: CASSQDRGLGGYTF. The CDR3 DNA reads TGCGCCAGCAGCCAAGATCGGGGGTTGGGGGGCTACACCTTC.

In the case of this clonotype: This may be a read error: a much more frequent sequence differs by one nucleotide. CDR3 DNA: TGCAGTGCTAGAGATAAGGGCAGTTGGGGGCCAACTTACACTGAAGCTTTCTTT. Translation: CSARDKGSWGPTYTEAFF. The V call is TRBV20-1, the J call TRBJ1-1, with D possibly matching TRBD1 (6 bases). CDR1 is DFQATT, CDR2 SNEGSKA, per germline (reference sequence). The CDR3 length is 18 residues. V was cut by 0 bases and J by 3 bases, with 23 bases left in between.

V gene TRBV19 combines with J gene TRBJ1-5; D is perhaps TRBD1 (6 bases). V dropped 3 bases and J dropped 0 bases, with 12 bases sitting between them. The CDR3 spans 16 residues. Germline V gene sequence: CDR1 LNHDA, CDR2 SQIVND (reference sequence). The CDR3 DNA is TGTGCCAGTAGTATTTTGGACAGAACTAGCAATCAGCCCCAGCATTTT. Translating it yields CASSILDRTSNQPQHF.

The chain combines TRBV28 with TRBJ2-1; 11 positions agree with TRBD2. V trimming: 2 bases; J trimming: 7 bases; junction bases outside the gene matches: 10. Germline lookup yields CDR1 MDHEN and CDR2 SYDVKM. The CDR3 spans 17 residues. The CDR3 DNA follows: TGTGCCAGCAGTTTACTGACTAGCGGGACTAGTAGGAATGAGCAGTTCTTC. Its protein is CASSLLTSGTSRNEQFF. The full variable domain, in which reference TRBV28 and TRBJ2-1 provide the parts outside the CDR3, is DVKVTQSSRYLVKRTGEKVFLECVQDMDHENMFWYRQDPGLGLRLIYFSYDVKMKEKGDIPEGYSVSREKKERFSLILESASTNQTSMYLCASSLLTSGTSRNEQFFGPGTRLTVL.

This clonotype was found many times. The CDR3 DNA sequence: TGTGCCAGCAATAAATTGGGGGATCTCTACAATGAGCAGTTCTTC. It encodes CASNKLGDLYNEQFF. This chain joins TRBV6-1 and TRBJ2-1; either TRBD1 or TRBD2 may fit D (5 bases each). Germline assignment: CDR1 MNHNS and CDR2 SASEGT. V was cut by 7 bases and J by 3 bases, with 16 bases left in between. The CDR3 spans 15 residues.